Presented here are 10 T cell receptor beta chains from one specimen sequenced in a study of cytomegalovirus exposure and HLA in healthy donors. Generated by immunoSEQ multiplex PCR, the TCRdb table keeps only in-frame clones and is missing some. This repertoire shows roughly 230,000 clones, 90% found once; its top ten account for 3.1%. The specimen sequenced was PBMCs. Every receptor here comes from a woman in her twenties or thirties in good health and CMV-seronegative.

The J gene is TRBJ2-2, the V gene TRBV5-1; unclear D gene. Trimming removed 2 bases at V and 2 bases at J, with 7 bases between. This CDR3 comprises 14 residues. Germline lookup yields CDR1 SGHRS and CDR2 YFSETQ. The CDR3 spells CASSFSGNTGELFF. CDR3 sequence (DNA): TGCGCCAGCAGCTTTTCCGGAAACACCGGGGAGCTGTTTTTT.

CDR3 sequence: CASSLLGSLEQFF. The DNA of the CDR3 is TGTGCCAGCAGTTTATTAGGATCGCTTGAGCAGTTCTTC. The J gene is TRBJ2-1, the V gene TRBV28, with D unclear. Trimming took 1 base from V and 9 from J, leaving 10 bases between them. This CDR3 region has 13 residues. In germline, CDR1 is MDHEN, CDR2 SYDVKM.

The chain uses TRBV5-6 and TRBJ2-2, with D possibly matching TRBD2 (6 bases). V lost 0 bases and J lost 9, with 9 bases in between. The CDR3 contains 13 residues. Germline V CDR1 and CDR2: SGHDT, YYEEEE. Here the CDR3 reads CASSLGGARELFF. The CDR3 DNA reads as TGTGCCAGCAGCTTGGGCGGGGCCCGGGAGCTGTTTTTT.

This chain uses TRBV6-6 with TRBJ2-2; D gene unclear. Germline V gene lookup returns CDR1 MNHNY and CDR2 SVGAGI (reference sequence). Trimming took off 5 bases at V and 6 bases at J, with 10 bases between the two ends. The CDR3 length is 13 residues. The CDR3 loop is CASSSIGPGELFF. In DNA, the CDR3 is TGTGCCAGCAGTAGCATAGGTCCCGGGGAGCTGTTTTTT.

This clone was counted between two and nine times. DNA of the CDR3: TGTGCCAGTAGTATTGGAGACCTAGGGGGCAATCAGCCCCAGCATTTT. Translation gives CASSIGDLGGNQPQHF. This rearrangement joins TRBV19 to TRBJ1-5, with D perhaps TRBD1 (5 bases). The CDR3 contains 16 residues. V was clipped by 3 bases and J by 2 bases, with 14 bases between them. The germline V gene has CDR1 LNHDA and CDR2 SQIVND (reference sequence).

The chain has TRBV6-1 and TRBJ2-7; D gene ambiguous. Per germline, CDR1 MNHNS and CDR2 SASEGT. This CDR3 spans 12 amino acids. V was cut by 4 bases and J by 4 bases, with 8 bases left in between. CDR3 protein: CASSGWGYEQYF. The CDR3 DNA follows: TGTGCCAGCAGTGGTTGGGGATACGAGCAGTACTTC.

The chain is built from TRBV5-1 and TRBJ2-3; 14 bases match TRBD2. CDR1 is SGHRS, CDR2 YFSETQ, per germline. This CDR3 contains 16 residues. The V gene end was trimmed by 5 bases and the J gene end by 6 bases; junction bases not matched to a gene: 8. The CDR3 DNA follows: TGCGCCAGCAGTCTAAAAGGGACTAGCGGGAGTGATACGCAGTATTTT. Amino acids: CASSLKGTSGSDTQYF.

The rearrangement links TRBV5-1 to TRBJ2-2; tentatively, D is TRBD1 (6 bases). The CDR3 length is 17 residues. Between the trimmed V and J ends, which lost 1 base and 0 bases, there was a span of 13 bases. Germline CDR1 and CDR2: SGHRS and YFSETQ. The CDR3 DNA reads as TGCGCCAGCAGCTTGCCCCCGGACAGCGCGAACACCGGGGAGCTGTTTTTT. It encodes CASSLPPDSANTGELFF.

DNA for the CDR3: TGCAGCTTGATGACCCCAGATACGCAGTATTTT. Its protein product is CSLMTPDTQYF. This chain uses TRBV20-1 with TRBJ2-3; D gene uncertain. CDR1 DFQATT and CDR2 SNEGSKA come from the germline V gene (reference sequence). The CDR3 length is 11 residues.

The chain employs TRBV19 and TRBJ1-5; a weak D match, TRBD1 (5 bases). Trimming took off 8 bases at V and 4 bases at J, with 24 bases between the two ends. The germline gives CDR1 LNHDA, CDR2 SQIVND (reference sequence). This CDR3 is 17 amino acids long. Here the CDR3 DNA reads TGTGCCAGTTCGGCCCAGGGCCGGGGGTCGGGTAATCAGCCCCAGCATTTT. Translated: CASSAQGRGSGNQPQHF.